These T cell receptor beta chains were read from a single sample in a study of CD8+ T cells in alopecia areata. The assay was immunoSEQ multiplex PCR, and TCRdb's table has in-frame clones only and misses some. The data show 10,000 to 15,000 clones, with 65% to 70% seen just once and 7% held by the top ten. The sequenced sample was skin, obtained at week 4, from a patient treated with tofacitinib. The origin of the receptors is a human donor with alopecia areata. Both conserved end residues are part of each CDR3. D genes are given only for firm matches. A clone size is listed for some rows: how often the clone was seen (once, few, many), or a class if it is expanded.

V gene: TRBV7-2
clone size: NA
J gene: TRBJ1-1
D gene: TRBD1
CDR3 protein: CASSPSGGTEAFF
CDR3 DNA: TGTGCCAGCAGCCCCTCAGGGGGCACTGAAGCTTTCTTT

V gene: TRBV10-3
clone size: NA
J gene: TRBJ2-5
D gene: TRBD2
CDR3 protein: CAIRPGLAGETQYF
CDR3 DNA: TGTGCCATCAGACCGGGACTAGCGGGGGAGACCCAGTACTTC

V gene: TRBV6-5
clone size: NA
J gene: TRBJ1-2
D gene: TRBD1
CDR3 protein: CASRRGRDYGYTF
CDR3 DNA: TGTGCCAGCAGGAGGGGGCGAGACTATGGCTACACCTTC

V gene: TRBV6-5
clone size: NA
J gene: TRBJ2-3
D gene: NA
CDR3 protein: CASSLRNRATDTQYF
CDR3 DNA: TGTGCCAGCAGCTTAAGGAACAGAGCCACAGATACGCAGTATTTT

V gene: TRBV6-5
clone size: NA
J gene: TRBJ1-6
D gene: NA
CDR3 protein: CASSYTRAYNSPLHF
CDR3 DNA: TGTGCCAGCAGTTACACCAGGGCCTATAATTCACCCCTCCACTTT

V gene: TRBV11-3
clone size: NA
J gene: TRBJ1-4
D gene: NA
CDR3 protein: CASSQSRLTNEKLFF
CDR3 DNA: TGTGCCAGCAGCCAATCAAGACTAACTAATGAAAAACTGTTTTTT

V gene: TRBV11-2
clone size: few
J gene: TRBJ2-5
D gene: NA
CDR3 protein: CASSLGLMQETQYF
CDR3 DNA: TGTGCCAGCAGCTTAGGTCTTATGCAAGAGACCCAGTACTTC

V gene: TRBV7-9
clone size: NA
J gene: TRBJ2-2
D gene: NA
CDR3 protein: CASSLEGHKDLNTGELFF
CDR3 DNA: TGTGCCAGCAGCTTAGAAGGACACAAAGATCTGAACACCGGGGAGCTGTTTTTT

V gene: TRBV4-3
clone size: once
J gene: TRBJ2-5
D gene: NA
CDR3 protein: CASSQDIGPRETQYF
CDR3 DNA: TGCGCCAGCAGCCAAGATATCGGCCCAAGGGAGACCCAGTACTTC

V gene: TRBV11-3
clone size: NA
J gene: TRBJ2-3
D gene: NA
CDR3 protein: CASSLADTQYF
CDR3 DNA: TGTGCCAGCAGCTTGGCAGATACGCAGTATTTT

V gene: TRBV4-1
clone size: few
J gene: TRBJ2-2
D gene: NA
CDR3 protein: CASSPRGGNTGELFF
CDR3 DNA: TGCGCCAGCAGCCCGCGGGGAGGGAACACCGGGGAGCTGTTTTTT

V gene: TRBV5-6
clone size: once
J gene: TRBJ2-6
D gene: NA
CDR3 protein: CASSLRPGPYMANVLTF
CDR3 DNA: TGTGCCAGCAGCCTCAGGCCCGGGCCCTATATGGCCAACGTCCTGACTTTC

V gene: TRBV4-2
clone size: few
J gene: TRBJ1-1
D gene: NA
CDR3 protein: CASSLALGSGAEAFF
CDR3 DNA: TGTGCCAGCAGCTTAGCTTTAGGGTCGGGCGCTGAAGCTTTCTTT

V gene: TRBV7-2
clone size: NA
J gene: TRBJ1-2
D gene: NA
CDR3 protein: CASSPTSFGYGYTF
CDR3 DNA: TGTGCCAGCAGCCCGACCTCCTTTGGATATGGCTACACCTTC

V gene: TRBV5-1
clone size: NA
J gene: TRBJ2-3
D gene: NA
CDR3 protein: CASSYTGFGGTDTQYF
CDR3 DNA: TGCGCCAGCAGCTATACCGGTTTTGGGGGCACAGATACGCAGTATTTT

V gene: TRBV7-2
clone size: few
J gene: TRBJ2-1
D gene: NA
CDR3 protein: CASSRSRGAYSYNEQFF
CDR3 DNA: TGTGCCAGCAGCCGCTCTAGGGGGGCCTACTCCTACAATGAGCAGTTCTTC

V gene: TRBV5-1
clone size: NA
J gene: TRBJ2-7
D gene: TRBD1
CDR3 protein: CASSFFGQGVDEQYF
CDR3 DNA: TGCGCCAGCAGCTTTTTCGGACAGGGCGTCGACGAGCAGTACTTC

V gene: TRBV4-3
clone size: NA
J gene: TRBJ2-5
D gene: TRBD2
CDR3 protein: CASSLTASGGAYQETQYF
CDR3 DNA: TGCGCCAGCAGCCTGACGGCTAGCGGGGGGGCCTACCAAGAGACCCAGTACTTC

V gene: TRBV9
clone size: few
J gene: TRBJ2-2
D gene: NA
CDR3 protein: CASSLGTGELFF
CDR3 DNA: TGTGCCAGCAGCCTGGGCACCGGGGAGCTGTTTTTT

V gene: TRBV6-5
clone size: NA
J gene: TRBJ1-1
D gene: NA
CDR3 protein: CASSFEERGTEAFF
CDR3 DNA: TGTGCCAGCAGTTTCGAGGAGAGAGGCACTGAAGCTTTCTTT

V gene: TRBV5-5
clone size: medium-sized
J gene: TRBJ2-1
D gene: NA
CDR3 protein: CASSLGWRNEQFF
CDR3 DNA: TGTGCCAGCAGCTTGGGCTGGAGGAATGAGCAGTTCTTC

V gene: TRBV6-5
clone size: once
J gene: TRBJ2-3
D gene: NA
CDR3 protein: CASSNGLRTDTQYF
CDR3 DNA: TGTGCCAGCAGTAATGGACTGCGCACAGATACGCAGTATTTT

V gene: TRBV2
clone size: NA
J gene: TRBJ1-2
D gene: TRBD1
CDR3 protein: CASSPSGTGGGYTF
CDR3 DNA: TGTGCCAGCAGTCCCTCCGGGACAGGGGGAGGCTACACCTTC

V gene: TRBV5-1
clone size: NA
J gene: TRBJ2-5
D gene: NA
CDR3 protein: CASSLGAGARKTQYF
CDR3 DNA: TGCGCCAGCAGCTTGGGGGCAGGGGCTAGGAAGACCCAGTACTTC

V gene: TRBV2
clone size: NA
J gene: TRBJ2-7
D gene: NA
CDR3 protein: CASSVFLGEEQYF
CDR3 DNA: TGTGCCAGCAGTGTGTTTCTAGGAGAGGAGCAGTACTTC

V gene: TRBV7-2
clone size: NA
J gene: TRBJ2-2
D gene: NA
CDR3 protein: CASSLARARFTGELFF
CDR3 DNA: TGTGCCAGCAGCTTGGCGCGGGCCCGATTCACCGGGGAGCTGTTTTTT

V gene: TRBV11-2
clone size: once
J gene: TRBJ2-7
D gene: TRBD2
CDR3 protein: CASSLPGLGSYEQYF
CDR3 DNA: TGTGCCAGCAGCTTACCGGGACTAGGAAGCTACGAGCAGTACTTC

V gene: TRBV7-9
clone size: few
J gene: TRBJ1-1
D gene: NA
CDR3 protein: CASSPRRGTEAFF
CDR3 DNA: TGTGCCAGCAGCCCCCGTAGAGGGACTGAAGCTTTCTTT

V gene: TRBV27
clone size: medium-sized
J gene: TRBJ2-7
D gene: NA
CDR3 protein: CASSRRGGLAYEQYF
CDR3 DNA: TGTGCCAGCAGCCGAAGGGGAGGTCTCGCCTACGAGCAGTACTTC

V gene: TRBV5-1
clone size: once
J gene: TRBJ2-3
D gene: TRBD1
CDR3 protein: CASSSWTGSSTDTQYF
CDR3 DNA: TGCGCCAGCAGCTCATGGACAGGGTCATCCACAGATACGCAGTATTTT

V gene: TRBV29-1
clone size: few
J gene: TRBJ2-1
D gene: NA
CDR3 protein: CSVEDRQNEQFF
CDR3 DNA: TGCAGCGTTGAAGATCGCCAGAATGAGCAGTTCTTC

V gene: TRBV7-8
clone size: NA
J gene: TRBJ2-7
D gene: NA
CDR3 protein: CASSSPGLSYEQYF
CDR3 DNA: TGTGCCAGCAGCTCCCCGGGCCTCTCCTACGAGCAGTACTTC

V gene: TRBV7-2
clone size: NA
J gene: TRBJ2-7
D gene: TRBD1
CDR3 protein: CASSLRTGVTYEQYF
CDR3 DNA: TGTGCCAGCAGCTTACGGACAGGGGTAACCTACGAGCAGTACTTC

V gene: TRBV15
clone size: NA
J gene: TRBJ2-7
D gene: TRBD1
CDR3 protein: CATSRGDRRLYYEQYF
CDR3 DNA: TGTGCCACCAGCAGAGGGGACAGACGCCTTTACTACGAGCAGTACTTC

V gene: TRBV7-2
clone size: few
J gene: TRBJ2-5
D gene: NA
CDR3 protein: CASSQDIFGETQYF
CDR3 DNA: TGTGCCAGCAGCCAGGACATTTTCGGAGAGACCCAGTACTTC

V gene: TRBV6-1
clone size: NA
J gene: TRBJ2-2
D gene: NA
CDR3 protein: CASRWTGELFF
CDR3 DNA: TGTGCCAGCAGATGGACCGGGGAGCTGTTTTTT

V gene: TRBV5-1
clone size: NA
J gene: TRBJ2-7
D gene: NA
CDR3 protein: CASSIGQPYEQYF
CDR3 DNA: TGCGCCAGCAGCATAGGACAGCCTTACGAGCAGTACTTC

V gene: TRBV2
clone size: NA
J gene: TRBJ2-7
D gene: NA
CDR3 protein: CAGWDPVAYEQYF
CDR3 DNA: TGTGCCGGTTGGGACCCAGTGGCCTACGAGCAGTACTTC

V gene: TRBV6-5
clone size: NA
J gene: TRBJ1-1
D gene: NA
CDR3 protein: CASRPTSGPNTEAFF
CDR3 DNA: TGTGCCAGCAGGCCGACATCGGGGCCGAACACTGAAGCTTTCTTT

V gene: TRBV6-6
clone size: NA
J gene: TRBJ2-7
D gene: NA
CDR3 protein: CATTQGPLYEQYF
CDR3 DNA: TGTGCGACAACTCAGGGGCCCCTCTACGAGCAGTACTTC

V gene: TRBV5-1
clone size: NA
J gene: TRBJ2-7
D gene: NA
CDR3 protein: CASSLEPYEQYF
CDR3 DNA: TGCGCCAGCAGCTTGGAGCCCTACGAGCAGTACTTC

V gene: TRBV19
clone size: few
J gene: TRBJ1-5
D gene: NA
CDR3 protein: CASSKLTAQPQHF
CDR3 DNA: TGTGCCAGTAGTAAGCTCACGGCTCAGCCCCAGCATTTT

V gene: TRBV4-1
clone size: few
J gene: TRBJ1-4
D gene: NA
CDR3 protein: CASSQEQRAAELEKLFF
CDR3 DNA: TGCGCCAGCAGCCAAGAGCAGCGGGCGGCAGAACTTGAAAAACTGTTTTTT

V gene: TRBV4-3
clone size: few
J gene: TRBJ2-3
D gene: NA
CDR3 protein: CASSRRDFGDTQYF
CDR3 DNA: TGCGCCAGCAGCCGCCGGGATTTCGGGGATACGCAGTATTTT

V gene: TRBV29-1
clone size: once
J gene: TRBJ2-7
D gene: TRBD2
CDR3 protein: CSVGEGGSFSYEQYF
CDR3 DNA: TGCAGCGTTGGGGAGGGCGGGTCCTTCTCCTACGAGCAGTACTTC

V gene: TRBV11-3
clone size: NA
J gene: TRBJ2-7
D gene: NA
CDR3 protein: CASSLELATYEQYF
CDR3 DNA: TGTGCCAGCAGCTTAGAACTGGCGACCTACGAGCAGTACTTC

V gene: TRBV6-6
clone size: NA
J gene: TRBJ1-6
D gene: NA
CDR3 protein: CASSPGTYLRAPLHF
CDR3 DNA: TGTGCCAGCAGTCCAGGGACCTACCTGAGGGCACCCCTCCACTTT

V gene: TRBV9
clone size: NA
J gene: TRBJ2-3
D gene: NA
CDR3 protein: CASSLKWGVDTQYF
CDR3 DNA: TGTGCCAGCAGCCTCAAGTGGGGGGTCGATACGCAGTATTTT

V gene: TRBV5-8
clone size: NA
J gene: TRBJ2-3
D gene: NA
CDR3 protein: CASSRVKGSTDTQYF
CDR3 DNA: TGTGCCAGCAGCCGGGTGAAGGGGAGCACAGATACGCAGTATTTT

V gene: TRBV7-2
clone size: NA
J gene: TRBJ2-3
D gene: TRBD2
CDR3 protein: CASRLSGGAVTDTQYF
CDR3 DNA: TGTGCCAGCAGACTTAGCGGGGGGGCCGTCACAGATACGCAGTATTTT

V gene: TRBV7-2
clone size: few
J gene: TRBJ1-6
D gene: NA
CDR3 protein: CASSLGEGGSYNSPLHF
CDR3 DNA: TGTGCCAGCAGCCTGGGTGAAGGGGGCTCCTATAATTCACCCCTCCACTTT